This TCR beta chain emerged from a study of T cell repertoires in cytomegalovirus infection. Study context: CMV epitopes that were recently identified and HLA-C-restricted were used alongside well-studied HLA-B-restricted ones. Findings and caveats of the study: Cumulative frequency (of public TCR beta family members) identified carriers of CMV plus the relevant HLA. In two of eight donors, the top clonotype was HLA-C-restricted CMV-specific.

The CDR3 sequence is 11 residues long. V was pared by 5 bases and J by 11 bases, with 11 bases between. Germline assignment: CDR1 KGHDR and CDR2 SFDVKD. Regarding this clonotype: Its antigen is still unknown.

One entry per CDR3 protein results from TCRdb running MiXCR on the reads. The sample includes fewer than 1,000,000 distinct CDR3 sequences, around 32% of them seen just once. The sequence came from a human donor in good health (CMV status not recorded). Some clones in this sample may be carry-over from other donors' samples. This chain connects TRBV24-1 to TRBJ1-1; D gene ambiguous. Here the sequenced sample was cultured CD8+ T cells from PBMCs, taken from culture after CMV antigen stimulation. CDR3 DNA: TGTGCCACCAGTGCGGGAAAAGGGGCTTTCTTT. It specifies CATSAGKGAFF.